This entry lists 2 T cell receptor beta chains sequenced from one sample in a study of CD8 T cells in ankylosing spondylitis (dated by TCRdb to the late 2010s). Results the study describes overall, beyond this receptor: A TCR beta motif made up of roughly eight highly homologous amino acid variants appeared to be characteristic of blood from ankylosing spondylitis patients.

Their recognized antigens are unknown. Receptors were amplified or captured by 5' RACE. The data were produced on an Illumina HiSeq 2500. The public reads were reanalyzed by TCRdb: fastp trimming at Q25, MiXCR alignment, in-frame beta chains only. Here each entry gathers all rows of one CDR3 protein and keeps the most common genes and DNA. The sample table holds 700,000 to 1,000,000 distinct CDR3 sequences, of which 12% were seen once. The top ten clones comprise just over 0.5% of the sample. The sequenced sample was blood, either unsorted or a sorted T cell fraction (not recorded which). These receptor sequences come from a male donor with ankylosing spondylitis.

The genes are TRBV12-3 or TRBV12-4 and TRBJ2-2, with TRBD1 matching 11 bases. V gave up 6 bases and J gave up 1 base; unmatched junction bases: 7. CDR3 length: 17 residues. In nucleotides, the CDR3 is TGTGCCAGCAGCCGCGGACAGGGGGCGGGGAACACCGGGGAGCTGTTTTTT. Amino acid sequence: CASSRGQGAGNTGELFF.

The rearrangement links TRBV6-1 to TRBJ2-3; D gene uncertain. Germline V lookup: CDR1 MNHNS, CDR2 SASEGT. The CDR3 runs 15 residues. V was trimmed by 6 bases and J by 0 bases, leaving 13 bases between them. DNA for the CDR3: TGTGCCAGCAGACCGCGGAGAACTAGCACAGATACGCAGTATTTT. It encodes CASRPRRTSTDTQYF.